This T cell receptor beta chain comes out of a study of OX40 agonist ivuxolimab in advanced cancers. Turning to the study itself: Ivuxolimab is a fully human IgG2 antibody that activates OX40 (CD134). Among those enrolled, mean age was 60 years (range 23 to 79) and 70% to 85% were male.

Only in-frame clones appear in the TCRdb table, and some are missing; sequencing was by immunoSEQ multiplex PCR. Of tens of thousands of clones in the sample, approximately 88% were seen once. CDR1 is MGHDK and CDR2 is SYGVNS in the germline V gene. The germline V and J ends were trimmed by 1 base and 0 bases, with 16 bases remaining between them. This CDR3 spans 18 amino acids. V is TRBV25-1 and J is TRBJ2-1; maybe TRBD2 (5 bases). Sequences were derived from CD4+ or CD8+ T cells sorted from blood, sampled in a trial of the OX40 agonist ivuxolimab. This TCR was sampled from an adult with an advanced solid tumor such as melanoma, head and neck, liver or kidney cancer. In DNA, the CDR3 is TGTGCCAGCAGTGAATTTAGAGGGCAGGCCTTCTCCTACAATGAGCAGTTCTTC. Amino acid sequence: CASSEFRGQAFSYNEQFF. Combining the CDR3 with reference TRBV25-1 and TRBJ2-1 gives the whole variable domain EADIYQTPRYLVIGTGKKITLECSQTMGHDKMYWYQQDPGMELHLIHYSYGVNSTEKGDLSSESTVSRIRTEHFPLTLESARPSHTSQYLCASSEFRGQAFSYNEQFFGPGTRLTVL.